This T cell receptor (beta chain) was captured in a study of T cell repertoires in cytomegalovirus infection (dated by TCRdb to about 2019). Describing the broader study: The peptide stimulations were aimed at well-studied HLA-B-restricted epitopes as well as recently identified HLA-C-restricted CMV epitopes, whose presentation resists viral immunomodulation. The HLA type of each donor mattered for the analysis, because public TCR beta signatures pointed to carriage of CMV infection along with the matching HLA type.

V ends up 4 bases short and J 5 bases short, with an unmatched junction base count of 8. Per the germline V gene, SGHNT is the CDR1 and YENEEA is the CDR2. The CDR3, from cysteine to phenylalanine, totals 15 residues. Only the CDR3 region is kept as DNA, spanning 45 bases read in frame from base 1. Broad study findings and their caveats: Carriers of CMV infection plus the relevant HLA type were discriminated by the cumulative frequency of public TCR beta family members in the study cohort and in an independent roughly 320-donor cohort. The ex vivo response was dominated by HLA-C-restricted CMV-specific TCR beta clonotypes, which also provided the single most frequent clonotype in two of eight donors.

This clonotype turned up a few times. Which antigen it targets is not known. Base qualities were left out, and no much larger clone turns up one base away. The treatment or condition label, as the study defines it: in vitro stimulation with specific CMV peptide epitopes to enrich CMV-specific T cells. Data came from an Illumina HiSeq 1500. The public sequencing data were trimmed at Q25 with fastp and processed into clonotypes with MiXCR by TCRdb, which kept only in-frame beta chains. Rows with one shared CDR3 protein collapse into an entry with the most common genes and DNA. The sample table contains 680,000 or so distinct CDR3 sequences; only one count was recorded for around 30% of them. Together, the top ten hold around a sixth of the sample.

The chain employs TRBV11-3 and TRBJ2-1; 7 bases in the middle match TRBD1. The sequence derives from a human donor in good health (CMV status not recorded). Some clones in this sample may be carry-over from other donors' samples. This specimen was cultured PBMCs, taken from culture after CMV antigen stimulation. The DNA sequence follows: TGTGCCAGCAGCTCGAGGACAGGCAAGAACAATGAGCAGTTCTTC. Translation gives CASSSRTGKNNEQFF.